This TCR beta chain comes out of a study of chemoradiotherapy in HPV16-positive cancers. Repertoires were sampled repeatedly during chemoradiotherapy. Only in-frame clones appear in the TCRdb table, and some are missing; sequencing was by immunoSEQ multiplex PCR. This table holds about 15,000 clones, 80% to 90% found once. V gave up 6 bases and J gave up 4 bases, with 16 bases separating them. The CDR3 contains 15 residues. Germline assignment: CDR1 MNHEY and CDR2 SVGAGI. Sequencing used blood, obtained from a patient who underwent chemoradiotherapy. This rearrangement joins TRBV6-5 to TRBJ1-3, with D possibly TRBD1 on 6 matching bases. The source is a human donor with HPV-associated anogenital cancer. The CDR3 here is CASRPSPRGGNTIYF. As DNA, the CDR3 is TGTGCCAGCAGACCTTCGCCGAGGGGGGGAAACACCATATATTTT.